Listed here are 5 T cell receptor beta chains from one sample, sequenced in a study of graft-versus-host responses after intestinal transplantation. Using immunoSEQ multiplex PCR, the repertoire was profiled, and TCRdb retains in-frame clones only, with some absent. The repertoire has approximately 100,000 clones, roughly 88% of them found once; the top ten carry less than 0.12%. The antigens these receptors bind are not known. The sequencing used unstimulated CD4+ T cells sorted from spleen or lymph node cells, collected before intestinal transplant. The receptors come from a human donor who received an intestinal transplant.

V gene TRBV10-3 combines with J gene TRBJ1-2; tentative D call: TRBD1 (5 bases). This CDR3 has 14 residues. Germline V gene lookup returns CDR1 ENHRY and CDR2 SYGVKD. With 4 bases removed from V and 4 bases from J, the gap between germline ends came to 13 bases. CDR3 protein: CAISASGGTYGYTF. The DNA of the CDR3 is TGTGCCATCAGTGCTTCGGGGGGGACCTATGGCTACACCTTC.

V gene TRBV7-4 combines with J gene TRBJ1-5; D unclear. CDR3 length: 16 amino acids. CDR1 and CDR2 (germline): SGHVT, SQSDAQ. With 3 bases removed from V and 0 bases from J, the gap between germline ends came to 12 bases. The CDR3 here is CASSFREVNSNQPQHF. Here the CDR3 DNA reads TGTGCCAGCAGCTTTCGGGAAGTTAATAGCAATCAGCCCCAGCATTTT.

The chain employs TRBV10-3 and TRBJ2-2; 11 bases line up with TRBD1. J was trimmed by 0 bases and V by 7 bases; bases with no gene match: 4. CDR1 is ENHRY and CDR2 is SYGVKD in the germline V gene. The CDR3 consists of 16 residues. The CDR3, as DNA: TGTGCCATCACTGGGACAGGGGGACCGAACACCGGGGAGCTGTTTTTT. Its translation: CAITGTGGPNTGELFF.

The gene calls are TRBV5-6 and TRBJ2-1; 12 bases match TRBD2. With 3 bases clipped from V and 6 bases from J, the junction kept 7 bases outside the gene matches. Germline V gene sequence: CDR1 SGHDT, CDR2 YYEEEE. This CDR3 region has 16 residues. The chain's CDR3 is CASSSRLAGALNEQFF. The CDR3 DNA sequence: TGTGCCAGCAGCTCCCGACTAGCGGGGGCCCTCAATGAGCAGTTCTTC.

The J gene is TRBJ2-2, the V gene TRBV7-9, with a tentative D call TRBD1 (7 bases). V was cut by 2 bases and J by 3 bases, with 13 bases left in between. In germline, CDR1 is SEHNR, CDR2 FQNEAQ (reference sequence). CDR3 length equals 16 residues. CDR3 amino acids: CASSLSSRGDTGELFF. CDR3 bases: TGTGCCAGCAGCTTATCCTCCAGGGGGGACACCGGGGAGCTGTTTTTT.